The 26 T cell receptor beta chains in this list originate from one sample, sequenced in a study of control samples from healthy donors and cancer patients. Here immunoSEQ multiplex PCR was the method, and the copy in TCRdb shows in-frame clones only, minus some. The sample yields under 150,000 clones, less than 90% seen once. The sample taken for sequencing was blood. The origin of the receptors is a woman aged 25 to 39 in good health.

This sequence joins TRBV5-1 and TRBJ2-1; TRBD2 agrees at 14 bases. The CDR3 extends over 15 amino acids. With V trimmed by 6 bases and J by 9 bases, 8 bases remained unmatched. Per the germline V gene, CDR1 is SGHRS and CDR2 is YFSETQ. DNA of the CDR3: TGCGCCAGCACCGTGGGGACTAGCGGGAGTGGTGAGCAGTTCTTC. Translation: CASTVGTSGSGEQFF.

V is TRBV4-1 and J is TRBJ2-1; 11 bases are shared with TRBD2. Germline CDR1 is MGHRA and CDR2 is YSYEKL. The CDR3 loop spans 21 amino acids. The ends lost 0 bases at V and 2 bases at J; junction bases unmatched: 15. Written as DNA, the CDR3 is TGCGCCAGCAGCCAAGAGCGAGGGAAAATGCTAGCGGGAGGCACCTACAATGAGCAGTTCTTC. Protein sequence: CASSQERGKMLAGGTYNEQFF.

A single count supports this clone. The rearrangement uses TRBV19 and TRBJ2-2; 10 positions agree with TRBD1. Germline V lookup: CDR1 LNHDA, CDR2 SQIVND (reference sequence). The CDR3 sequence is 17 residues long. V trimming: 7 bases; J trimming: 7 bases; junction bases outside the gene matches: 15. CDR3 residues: CASTALLGTGENGELFF. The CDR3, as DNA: TGTGCCAGTACCGCGCTGCTCGGGACAGGGGAGAACGGGGAGCTGTTTTTT.

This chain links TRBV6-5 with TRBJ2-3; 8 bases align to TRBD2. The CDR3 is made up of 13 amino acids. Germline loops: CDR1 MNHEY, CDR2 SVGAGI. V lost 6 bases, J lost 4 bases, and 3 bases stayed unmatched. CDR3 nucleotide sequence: TGTGCCAGCAGAACTAGCGGTCCAGATACGCAGTATTTT. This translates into CASRTSGPDTQYF.

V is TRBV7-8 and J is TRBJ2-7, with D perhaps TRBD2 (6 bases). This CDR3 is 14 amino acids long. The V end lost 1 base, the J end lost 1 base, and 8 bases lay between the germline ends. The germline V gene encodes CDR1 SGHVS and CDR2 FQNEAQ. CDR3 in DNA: TGTGCCAGCAGCTTAGTGGGGGGTTCCTACGAGCAGTACTTC. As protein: CASSLVGGSYEQYF.

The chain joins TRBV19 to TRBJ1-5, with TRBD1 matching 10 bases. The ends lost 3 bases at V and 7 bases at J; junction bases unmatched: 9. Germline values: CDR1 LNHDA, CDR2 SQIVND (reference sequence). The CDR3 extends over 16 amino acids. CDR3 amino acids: CASSILGDRGLQPQHF. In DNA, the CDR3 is TGTGCCAGTAGTATTTTGGGGGACAGGGGCCTACAGCCCCAGCATTTT.

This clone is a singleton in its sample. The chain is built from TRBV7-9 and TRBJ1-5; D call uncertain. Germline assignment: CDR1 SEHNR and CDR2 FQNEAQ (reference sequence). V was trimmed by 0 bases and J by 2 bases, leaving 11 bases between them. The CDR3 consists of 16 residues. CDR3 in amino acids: CASSLALPRGNQPQHF. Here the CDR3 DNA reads TGTGCCAGCAGCTTAGCGCTCCCGAGGGGCAATCAGCCCCAGCATTTT.

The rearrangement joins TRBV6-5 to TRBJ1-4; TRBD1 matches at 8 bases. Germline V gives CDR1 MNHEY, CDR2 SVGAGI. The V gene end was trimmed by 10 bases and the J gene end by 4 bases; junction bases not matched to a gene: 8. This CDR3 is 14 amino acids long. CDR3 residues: CATLQGAINEKLFF. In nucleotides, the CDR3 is TGTGCCACCCTGCAGGGGGCGATTAATGAAAAACTGTTTTTT.

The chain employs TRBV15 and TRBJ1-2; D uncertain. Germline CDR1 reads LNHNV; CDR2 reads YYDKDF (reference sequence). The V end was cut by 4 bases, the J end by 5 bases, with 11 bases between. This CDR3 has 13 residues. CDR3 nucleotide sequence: TGTGCCACCAGCACGGGCCATACTTATGGCTACACCTTC. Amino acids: CATSTGHTYGYTF.

CDR3 residues: CAWSPNDRVLGNTIYF. The CDR3 DNA follows: TGTGCCTGGAGTCCGAACGACAGGGTGCTCGGAAACACCATATATTTT. The genes are TRBV30 and TRBJ1-3, with 7 bases identical to TRBD1. The CDR3 totals 16 residues. V was pared by 2 bases and J by 4 bases, with 11 bases of the junction left unmatched. The germline gives CDR1 GTSNPN, CDR2 SVGIG (reference sequence).

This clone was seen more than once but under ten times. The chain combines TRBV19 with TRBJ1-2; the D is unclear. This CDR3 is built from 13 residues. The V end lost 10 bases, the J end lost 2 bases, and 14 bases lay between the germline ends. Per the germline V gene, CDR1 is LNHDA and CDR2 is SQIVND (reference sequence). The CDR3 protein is CATKYRGNYGYTF. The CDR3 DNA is TGTGCCACCAAGTATCGGGGAAACTATGGCTACACCTTC.

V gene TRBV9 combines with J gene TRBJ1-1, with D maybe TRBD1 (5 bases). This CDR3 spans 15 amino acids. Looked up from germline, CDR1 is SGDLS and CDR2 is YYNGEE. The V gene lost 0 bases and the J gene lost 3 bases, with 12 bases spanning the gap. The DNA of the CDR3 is TGTGCCAGCAGCGTAGATGCAGGGTCCGACACTGAAGCTTTCTTT. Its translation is CASSVDAGSDTEAFF.

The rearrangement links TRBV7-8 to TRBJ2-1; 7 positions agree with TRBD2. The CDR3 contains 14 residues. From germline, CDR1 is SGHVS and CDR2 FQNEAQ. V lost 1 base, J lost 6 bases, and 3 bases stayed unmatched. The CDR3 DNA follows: TGTGCCAGCAGCTTAGTGGCTAGCGGCAATGAGCAGTTCTTC. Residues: CASSLVASGNEQFF.

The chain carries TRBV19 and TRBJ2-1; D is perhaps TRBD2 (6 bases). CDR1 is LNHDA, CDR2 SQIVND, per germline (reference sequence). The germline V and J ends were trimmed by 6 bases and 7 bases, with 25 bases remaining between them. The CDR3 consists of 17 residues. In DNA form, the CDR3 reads TGTGCCAGTAGAAAACTCCTCTCGGGACTGTCTGGGAATGAGCAGTTCTTC. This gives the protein CASRKLLSGLSGNEQFF.

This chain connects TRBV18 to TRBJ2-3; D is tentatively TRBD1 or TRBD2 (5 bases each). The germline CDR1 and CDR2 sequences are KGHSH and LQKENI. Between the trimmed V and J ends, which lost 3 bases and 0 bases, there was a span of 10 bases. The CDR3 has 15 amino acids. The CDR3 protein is CASSPPGRSTDTQYF. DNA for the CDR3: TGTGCCAGCTCACCTCCGGGACGGAGCACAGATACGCAGTATTTT.

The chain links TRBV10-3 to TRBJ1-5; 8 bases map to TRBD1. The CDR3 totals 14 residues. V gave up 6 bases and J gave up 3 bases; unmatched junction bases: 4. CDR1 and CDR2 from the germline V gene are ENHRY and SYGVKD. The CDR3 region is CAIRGTGDNQPQHF. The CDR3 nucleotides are TGTGCCATCAGGGGGACAGGTGACAATCAGCCCCAGCATTTT.

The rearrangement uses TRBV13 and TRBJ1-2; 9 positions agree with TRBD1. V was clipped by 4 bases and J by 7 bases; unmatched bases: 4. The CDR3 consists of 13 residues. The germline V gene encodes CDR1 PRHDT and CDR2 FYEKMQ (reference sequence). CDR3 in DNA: TGTGCCAGCAGCTCTGGGACAGGGCCTGGCTACACCTTC. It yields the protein CASSSGTGPGYTF.

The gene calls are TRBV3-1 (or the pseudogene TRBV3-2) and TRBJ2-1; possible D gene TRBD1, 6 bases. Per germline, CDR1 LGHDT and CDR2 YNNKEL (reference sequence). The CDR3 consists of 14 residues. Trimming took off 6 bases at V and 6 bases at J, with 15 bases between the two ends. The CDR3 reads CASRPTGGVNEQFF. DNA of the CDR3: TGTGCCAGCAGACCGACAGGTGGCGTCAATGAGCAGTTCTTC.

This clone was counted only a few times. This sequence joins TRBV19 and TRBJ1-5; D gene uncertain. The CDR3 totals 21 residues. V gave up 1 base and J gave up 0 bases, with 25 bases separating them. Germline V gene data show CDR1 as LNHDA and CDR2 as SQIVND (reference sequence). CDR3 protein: CASSIGARRSLLEYSNQPQHF. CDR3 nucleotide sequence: TGTGCCAGTAGTATAGGGGCCAGGCGGTCCCTCCTTGAGTATAGCAATCAGCCCCAGCATTTT.

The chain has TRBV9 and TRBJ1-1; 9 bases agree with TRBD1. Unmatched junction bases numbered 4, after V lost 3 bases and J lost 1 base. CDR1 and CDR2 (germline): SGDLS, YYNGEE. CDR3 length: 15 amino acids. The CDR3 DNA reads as TGTGCCAGCAGCGCACAGGGGGCTGGGAACACTGAAGCTTTCTTT. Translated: CASSAQGAGNTEAFF.

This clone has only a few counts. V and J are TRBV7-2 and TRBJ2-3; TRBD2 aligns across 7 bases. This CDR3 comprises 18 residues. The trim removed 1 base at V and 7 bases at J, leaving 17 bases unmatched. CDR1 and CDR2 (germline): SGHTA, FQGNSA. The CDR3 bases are TGTGCCAGCAGCTTAGGAGGTCGCGGGAGAACCACCCTATATACGCAGTATTTT. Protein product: CASSLGGRGRTTLYTQYF.

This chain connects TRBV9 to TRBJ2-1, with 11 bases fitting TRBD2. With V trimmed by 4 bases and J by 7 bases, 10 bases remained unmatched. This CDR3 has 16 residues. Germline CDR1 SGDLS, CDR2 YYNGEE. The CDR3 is CASSSLAGGGWNEQFF. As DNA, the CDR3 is TGTGCCAGCAGCTCCCTAGCGGGAGGTGGTTGGAATGAGCAGTTCTTC.

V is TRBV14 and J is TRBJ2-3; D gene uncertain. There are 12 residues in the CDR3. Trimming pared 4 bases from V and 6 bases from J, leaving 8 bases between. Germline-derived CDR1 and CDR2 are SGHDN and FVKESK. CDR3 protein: CASSPTWDTQYF. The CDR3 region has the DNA TGTGCCAGCAGCCCCACCTGGGATACGCAGTATTTT. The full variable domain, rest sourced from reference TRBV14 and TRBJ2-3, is EAGVTQFPSHSVIEKGQTVTLRCDPISGHDNLYWYRRVMGKEIKFLLHFVKESKQDESGMPNNRFLAERTGGTYSTLKVQPAELEDSGVYFCASSPTWDTQYFGPGTRLTVL.

Written as DNA, the CDR3 is TGCAGCGTCAAGTCGGACTATAATTCACCCCTCCACTTT. Protein product: CSVKSDYNSPLHF. The gene calls are TRBV29-1 and TRBJ1-6; unclear D gene. This CDR3 is built from 13 residues. Germline V gene sequence: CDR1 SQVTM, CDR2 ANQGSEA. Between the trimmed V and J ends, which lost 6 bases and 3 bases, there was a span of 9 bases.

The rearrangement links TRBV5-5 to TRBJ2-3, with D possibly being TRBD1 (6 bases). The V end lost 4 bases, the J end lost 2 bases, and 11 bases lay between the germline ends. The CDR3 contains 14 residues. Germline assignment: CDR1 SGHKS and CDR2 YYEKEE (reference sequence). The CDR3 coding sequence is TGTGCCAGCAGCGTCGACAGGAACACAGATACGCAGTATTTT. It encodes CASSVDRNTDTQYF.

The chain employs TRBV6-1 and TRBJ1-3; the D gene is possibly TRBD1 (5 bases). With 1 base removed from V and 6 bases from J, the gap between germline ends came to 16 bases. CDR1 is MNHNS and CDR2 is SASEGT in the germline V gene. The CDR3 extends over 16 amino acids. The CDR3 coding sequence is TGTGCCAGCAGTGAAGGATACGGGCGGGGGAAAAACACCATATATTTT. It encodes CASSEGYGRGKNTIYF.